This T cell receptor (beta chain) was recorded in a study of T cell clonality in common variable immunodeficiency. Findings and limits, study-wide: Compared with controls, CVID subjects had fewer shared TCRbeta clones. Common variable immunodeficiency TCR beta sequences reportedly had fewer deletions and N-nucleotide insertions. Compared with healthy controls, CVID subjects showed increased TCRbeta clonality, mostly in about a third.

The CDR3 has 14 residues. The germline V gene encodes CDR1 DFQATT and CDR2 SNEGSKA (reference sequence). Trimming removed 5 bases from V and 5 bases from J, with 16 bases in between. As for this clone: Its matching antigen is unknown. The CDR3 is cut off 3 residues early in the read; its end comes from the germline J gene.

Clones were sequenced by immunoSEQ multiplex PCR, and TCRdb holds only the in-frame ones, with some missing. In total the sample includes 28,000 or so clones, none of them seen once. Blood came from CVID subjects not ill and not taking immunomodulatory or immunosuppressive medication. Material for sequencing was peripheral blood mononuclear cells. The TCR comes from a human donor with common variable immunodeficiency. The chain is built from TRBV20-1 and TRBJ2-1, with a tentative D call TRBD2 (5 bases). CDR3 bases read: TGCAGTGCTGATAAGAGGGCAGAGAACAATGAG. Translation: CSADKRAENNE. The whole CDR3 sequence is CSADKRAENNEQFF.